Listed below are T cell receptor beta chains from one sample, sequenced in a study of breast tumors, draining lymph nodes, adjacent tissues. In TCRdb, the multiplex PCR reads were re-called with MiXCR into one record per CDR3 protein. The sample records roughly 220,000 distinct CDR3 sequences, 30% to 35% being singletons. Sequencing was done on a sample of axillary lymph node tissue. Every receptor here comes from a female donor with breast cancer. Some clones in this sample may be carry-over from other donors' samples. Each CDR3 is given with its conserved first and last residue. D genes are given only for firm matches. Size is stated for part of the rows, as once, few or many counts, or as a class when the clone is expanded.

V gene: TRBV7-9; clone size: NA; D gene: NA; J gene: TRBJ2-4; CDR3 protein: CASTDRGMAKNIQYF; CDR3 DNA: TGTGCCAGCACCGATCGGGGAATGGCCAAAAACATTCAGTACTTC
V gene: TRBV28; clone size: NA; D gene: NA; J gene: TRBJ2-5; CDR3 protein: CATQTPQETQYF; CDR3 DNA: TGTGCCACCCAAACCCCCCAAGAGACCCAGTACTTC
V gene: TRBV7-3; clone size: many; D gene: TRBD2; J gene: TRBJ2-7; CDR3 protein: CASSSKGTSGQYEQYF; CDR3 DNA: TGTGCCAGCAGCTCAAAGGGGACTAGCGGGCAATACGAGCAGTACTTC
V gene: TRBV20-1; clone size: many; D gene: TRBD1; J gene: TRBJ1-2; CDR3 protein: CSARGGAGTGGVGGYTF; CDR3 DNA: TGCAGTGCTAGAGGAGGCGCCGGGACAGGGGGCGTAGGTGGCTACACCTTC
V gene: TRBV11-2; clone size: many; D gene: NA; J gene: TRBJ2-3; CDR3 protein: CASSLAGADTQYF; CDR3 DNA: TGTGCCAGCAGCTTAGCAGGCGCAGATACGCAGTATTTT
V gene: TRBV3-1; clone size: many; D gene: TRBD1; J gene: TRBJ2-7; CDR3 protein: CASSRRGTGPYEQYF; CDR3 DNA: TGTGCCAGCAGCCGCAGGGGGACAGGCCCCTACGAGCAGTACTTC
V gene: TRBV11-3; clone size: NA; D gene: NA; J gene: TRBJ2-7; CDR3 protein: CASSMILEISYEQYF; CDR3 DNA: TGTGCCAGCAGCATGATCCTAGAGATCTCCTACGAGCAGTACTTC
V gene: TRBV11-2; clone size: few; D gene: NA; J gene: TRBJ2-2; CDR3 protein: CASSLGRGSSRDTGELFF; CDR3 DNA: TGTGCCAGCAGCTTAGGCAGGGGCTCGTCGCGGGACACCGGGGAGCTGTTTTTT
V gene: TRBV5-5; clone size: NA; D gene: NA; J gene: TRBJ1-6; CDR3 protein: CSHSFVPYNSPLHF; CDR3 DNA: TGTAGCCATAGTTTTGTTCCCTATAATTCACCCCTCCACTTT
V gene: TRBV6-2/TRBV6-3; clone size: few; D gene: NA; J gene: TRBJ1-5; CDR3 protein: CASSSFRVGDQPQHF; CDR3 DNA: TGTGCCAGCAGTTCCTTCAGGGTTGGCGATCAGCCCCAGCATTTT
V gene: TRBV10-3; clone size: many; D gene: NA; J gene: TRBJ2-7; CDR3 protein: CAISEARGNEQYF; CDR3 DNA: TGTGCCATCAGTGAAGCGAGGGGTAACGAGCAGTACTTC
V gene: TRBV20-1; clone size: many; D gene: NA; J gene: TRBJ1-3; CDR3 protein: CSADLGGGGNTIYF; CDR3 DNA: TGCAGTGCCGACCTGGGGGGGGGTGGAAACACCATATATTTT
V gene: TRBV12-5; clone size: NA; D gene: NA; J gene: TRBJ2-5; CDR3 protein: CASGLAGAEVVIKTQYF; CDR3 DNA: TGTGCTAGTGGTTTGGCGGGGGCCGAGGTGGTTATCAAGACCCAGTACTTC
V gene: TRBV6-1; clone size: NA; D gene: TRBD2; J gene: TRBJ2-1; CDR3 protein: CASSGLAGVYNEQFF; CDR3 DNA: TGTGCCAGCTCGGGACTAGCGGGAGTTTACAATGAGCAGTTCTTC
V gene: TRBV9; clone size: many; D gene: TRBD1; J gene: TRBJ2-2; CDR3 protein: CASSVRDSLTGELFF; CDR3 DNA: TGTGCCAGCAGCGTCCGGGACAGTCTCACCGGGGAGCTGTTTTTT
V gene: TRBV20-1; clone size: NA; D gene: TRBD2; J gene: TRBJ2-5; CDR3 protein: CSASSHSTSGNEQYF; CDR3 DNA: TGCAGTGCCAGCAGCCATTCGACTAGCGGGAATGAGCAGTACTTC